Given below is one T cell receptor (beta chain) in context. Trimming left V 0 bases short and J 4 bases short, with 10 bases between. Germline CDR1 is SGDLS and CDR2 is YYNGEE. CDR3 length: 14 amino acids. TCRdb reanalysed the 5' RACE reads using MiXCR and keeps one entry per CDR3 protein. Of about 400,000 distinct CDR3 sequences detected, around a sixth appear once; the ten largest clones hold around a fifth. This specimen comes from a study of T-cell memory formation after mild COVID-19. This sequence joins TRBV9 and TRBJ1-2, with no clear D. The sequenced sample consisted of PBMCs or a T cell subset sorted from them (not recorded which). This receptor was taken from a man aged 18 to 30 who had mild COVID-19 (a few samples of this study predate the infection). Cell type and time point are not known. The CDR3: CASSVAVNSYGYTF. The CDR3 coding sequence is TGTGCCAGCAGCGTAGCGGTGAACAGCTATGGCTACACCTTC.